This entry features one T cell receptor (beta chain) sequence. The antigen this receptor binds is unknown. No much larger clone is present one base from it, and per-base qualities are unavailable. These data come from a study of cytomegalovirus exposure and HLA in healthy donors (dated by TCRdb to 2016 to 2017). Notes on the research overall: In an earlier analysis of some 610 of the donors, 250 to 300 Gb of sequence data and some 120 million unique TCR beta sequences from some 170 million T cells were reported. An early release that covered more than 550 HLA-typed donors contained approximately 300 gigabases of sequencing data and tens of millions of unique TCR sequences. Among the 398 genotyped donors, around 81% belonged to the genetic ancestry cluster associated with self-reported Caucasian donors. The study aimed to test whether signatures of past pathogen exposure could be identified by cataloging public T cell receptors. The study profiled the T cell repertoires of hundreds of subjects by immunosequencing and related them to cytomegalovirus serostatus. A separate validation cohort of over 95 different subjects was used in addition to the approximately 700-subject first cohort. High-throughput TCR immunosequencing, statistical association of individual TCRs with disease status, and machine learning were combined to predict cytomegalovirus infection status. In a later analysis, previously published TCR beta repertoires from 550 to 750 donors were re-analyzed and high-resolution HLA genotyping was added so that TCR occurrence patterns could be studied. The later analysis used no new phenotypic data to find candidate immune exposures, relying instead on TCR beta sequences and their occurrence across donors. In an earlier analysis of 500 to 650 of the donors, high-throughput TCR beta sequencing was used to judge whether each TCR beta V gene segment behaved as functional or pseudogenic. Donor age, sex, ethnicity and CMV serostatus were compiled together with the repertoire data. A later genetic analysis used genome-wide SNP genotypes for about 60% of the roughly 700 donors, treating that subset as a discovery cohort. Every repertoire in the discovery cohort had been generated on one and the same sequencing platform. HLA typing covered class I and class II loci at four-digit resolution. The number of donors typed differed by locus, with about 629-640 for A, B, C, DRB1 and DQB1, roughly 520 for DQA1, 606 for DPA1, and 472 for DPB1. A handful of DR-DQ haplotypes were treated as single units for association and clustering because of strong linkage in the cohort. On average, approximately 250,000 unique TCR beta nucleotide sequences were sequenced per donor among about 400 genotyped donors of the cohort, with roughly a sixth of those sequences being non-productive. What the study reported, not specific to this receptor: A further reported finding was that TCR beta sequences accurately predicted the HLA-A and HLA-B alleles for most subjects in the first cohort. A later analysis associated 16,951 TCR beta sequences with specific HLA alleles at a false discovery rate of 0.05. Some IMGT-functional V segments, including TRBV6-2 and TRBV6-3, could not be distinguished by the 87-base-pair reads and were therefore excluded. This cohort had only TCR beta chains sequenced, and the lack of alpha or paired-chain data limited which features could be detected. Compared with the roughly 700-donor mean, donors in an Asian-associated ancestry cluster had fewer N-insertions in productive TCRs, according to a later genetic analysis. According to a later analysis, TCR association rates differed among HLA loci, with DRB1 alleles showing the most associated TCRs and HLA-C alleles showing the fewest. The authors suggested that the approach could potentially be generalized to other disease states and immunological phenotypes. In both the original and validation cohorts, the classifier was reported to diagnose cytomegalovirus status with high specificity and sensitivity. Linkage disequilibrium might explain the correlated functional status among segregating V segments, but an unknown experimental factor could not be excluded. When HLA alleles, especially DR and DQ, strongly co-occurred, attributing TCR associations to individual alleles was difficult. In a later genetic analysis, a missense DCLRE1C variant was associated with V-gene and J-gene trimming of TCR beta chains, and the association was replicated in an independent cohort. HLA typing was unavailable for some donors at each locus, so association tests used only the typed subset. Presence/absence analyses assumed roughly uniform sequencing depth across donors, an assumption that may not hold. An earlier analysis of around 500 of the donors showed that most TCR beta V segments appeared in productive rearrangements either about 87% or about 30% of the time, which broadly matched IMGT annotations. The sequencing pipeline was judged likely to have produced a cluster of highly shared sequence variants as a technical artifact. In the study, approximately 160 TCR beta chains were listed as associated with cytomegalovirus. A later analysis reported that several top co-occurrence clusters appeared linked to parvovirus B19, influenza, CMV and Epstein-Barr virus. A few of the identified cytomegalovirus-associated TCR beta chains were confirmed in vitro to be specific for cytomegalovirus antigens. Because counts were too low, around 18 rarely observed V segments, including chromosome 9 orphons, were left out of the earlier analysis of some 640 of the donors. According to a later analysis, most CMV-associated TCR beta chains appeared to be HLA-restricted, and the HLA associations seemed to be driven largely by CMV exposure. While some public TCRs were present in many individuals, most TCR sequences turned up only very rarely across donors. For the cohort, immune exposure information was limited to CMV serostatus. In a later analysis, HLA-associated TCR beta chains were found to be more clonally expanded and to have lower generation probabilities than equally common non-associated chains.

The library was obtained by the immunoSEQ multiplex PCR assay. A mixture of 60 forward primers for TCR Vbeta segments and 13 reverse primers for TCR Jbeta segments was used in the multiplex PCR. The CDR3 region of rearranged TCR beta genes was amplified from genomic DNA by a multiplex PCR assay. Amplified TCR beta libraries were sequenced as 87-base-pair reads on the Illumina HiSeq System. From the authors' description of their analysis: A later analysis counted approximately 84 million unique TCR beta chains across the 550 to 750 repertoires, and 9 million to 14 million of these chains were shared by at least two donors. Raw reads were error-corrected and collapsed into unique sequences with a nearest-neighbor algorithm that merged closely related sequences to remove PCR and sequencing errors. V, D and J gene segments were assigned by aligning CDR3 sequences to IMGT reference sequences. Each retained sequence needed at least a six-nucleotide match to both a V gene segment and a J gene segment. Rearrangements were classified as productive when the CDR3 lacked stop codons and remained in frame with V and J, and all other rearrangements were classified as non-productive. CDR3 was defined according to IMGT convention as the region running from the second conserved V-encoded cysteine to the conserved J-encoded phenylalanine. The earlier analysis of 450 to 750 of the donors excluded any sequence lacking an unambiguous match to a single V gene segment. In an earlier analysis of a few hundred of the donors, V segments were called functional above 56.7% productive rearrangements and were called segregating when the between-donor standard deviation exceeded 5%. A statistical classification framework was developed to diagnose cytomegalovirus status using the catalog of TCR beta chain sequences. A later analysis assigned V and J genes by comparing TCR nucleotide sequences with IMGT/GENE-DB human TR gene sequences. A later analysis assigned CDR3 sequences and most-parsimonious VDJ recombination scenarios with the TCRdist pipeline. In a later analysis, each TCR beta chain was defined by its CDR3 amino acid sequence together with its V-gene family, and reads without a unique V-gene family were excluded. A later analysis removed nearly 600 highly shared, low-generation-probability nucleotide sequences to deal with suspected cross-contamination and a sequencing artifact. In a later analysis, a clonal expansion index was calculated for each public chain from normalized within-repertoire ranks of inferred template counts. In a later analysis, generation probabilities were computed using a VDJ recombination model fitted to out-of-frame rearrangements, and the results were checked against IGoR. Hypergeometric tests were used in a later analysis to score TCR-TCR, TCR-HLA and TCR-CMV co-occurrence, with a repertoire-size bias correction applied to the TCR pairs. False discovery rates were estimated in a later analysis by permuting HLA or CMV assignments 20 times. In a later analysis, co-occurring TCRs were grouped using DBSCAN, with TCRdist sequence similarity added in when clustering inside HLA-allele-positive subsets. Repertoires with fewer than 30,000 or more than 120,000 public chains, plus five repertoires with anomalous nucleotide sharing, were excluded from co-occurrence clustering. This is the immuneACCESS table as TCRdb keeps it, with only in-frame sequences that have V and J called. A part of the clones is gone; compared with another copy, unresolved V genes explain less than half, and the rest is unexplained. That table gives V, J and clone size, and the DNA gave D and trimming. Across this sample there are some 150,000 clones, with about 64% seen only once. Around 4% of the sample belongs to the ten largest clones.

The CDR3 sequence holds 13 residues, the cysteine and phenylalanine included. Only the CDR3 part of the read is kept: 39 bases, read in frame from the first base. For CDR1 and CDR2, the germline V gene lists SGHVS and FQNEAQ. V gives up 0 bases and J gives up 4 bases, and the segment between their germline ends measures 7 bases. The cohort consisted of 650 to 850 healthy bone marrow donors. At the time of sampling, every cohort member was nominally healthy, though immune exposures that went unrecorded were likely present. The donor was CMV seronegative and belonged to the group of over 350 seronegative cohort members. Every donor gave a peripheral blood sample, and the peripheral blood mononuclear cells from that sample were used for TCR beta sequencing. The Qiagen DNeasy Blood Extraction Kit was used to extract genomic DNA from the blood cell samples.

This chain is built from TRBV7-8 and TRBJ2-7; no D gene can be assigned with confidence. This clonotype originated in a man aged 55 to 69 in good health and CMV-seronegative. Material for sequencing was PBMCs. CDR3 loop: CASSLALRYEQYF. At the DNA level, the sequence is TGTGCCAGCAGCTTAGCCCTGAGGTACGAGCAGTACTTC.